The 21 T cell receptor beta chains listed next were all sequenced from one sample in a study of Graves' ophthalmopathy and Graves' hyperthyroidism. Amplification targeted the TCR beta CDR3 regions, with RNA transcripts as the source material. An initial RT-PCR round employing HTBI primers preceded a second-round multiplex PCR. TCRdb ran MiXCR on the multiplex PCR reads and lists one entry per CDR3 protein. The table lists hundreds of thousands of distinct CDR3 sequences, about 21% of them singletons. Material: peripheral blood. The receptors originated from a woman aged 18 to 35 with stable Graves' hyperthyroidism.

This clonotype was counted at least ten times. CDR3 bases: TGTGCCAGCAAGCGGAGTCTGGAGGGGGAGCTGTTTTTT. It encodes CASKRSLEGELFF. The chain has TRBV6-5 and TRBJ2-2, with a possible D match to TRBD2 (5 bases). The V end lost 7 bases, the J end lost 8 bases, and 14 bases lay between the germline ends. There are 13 residues in the CDR3. Germline CDR1 and CDR2: MNHEY and SVGAGI.

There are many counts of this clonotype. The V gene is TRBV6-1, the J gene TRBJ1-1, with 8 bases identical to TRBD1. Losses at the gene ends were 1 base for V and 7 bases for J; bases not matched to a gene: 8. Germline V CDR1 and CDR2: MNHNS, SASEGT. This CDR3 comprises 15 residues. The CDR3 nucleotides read TGTGCCAGCAGTGAAGGTACAGGGGGATTTCGTGAAGCTTTCTTT. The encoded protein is CASSEGTGGFREAFF.

The DNA for the CDR3 is TGTGCCAGCAGCCCCTGGACGACAGCCTTATCCTATGGCTACACCTTC. Translation: CASSPWTTALSYGYTF. The rearrangement links TRBV14 to TRBJ1-2; D is perhaps TRBD1 (5 bases). The CDR3 totals 16 residues. Trimming took 4 bases from V and 4 from J, leaving 19 bases between them. Germline CDR1 SGHDN, CDR2 FVKESK.

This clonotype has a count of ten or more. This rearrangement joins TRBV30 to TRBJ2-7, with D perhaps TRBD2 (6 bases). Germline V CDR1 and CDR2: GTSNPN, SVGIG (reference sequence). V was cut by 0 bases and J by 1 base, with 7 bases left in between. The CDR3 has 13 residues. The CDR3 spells CAWSVAGSYEQYF. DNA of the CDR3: TGTGCCTGGAGTGTCGCGGGGTCCTACGAGCAGTACTTC.

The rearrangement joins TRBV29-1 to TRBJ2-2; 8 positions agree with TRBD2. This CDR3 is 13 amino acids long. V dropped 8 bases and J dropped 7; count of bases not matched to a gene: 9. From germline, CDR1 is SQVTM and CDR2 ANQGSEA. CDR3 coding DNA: TGCAGCACTGGTCGGGGGGGCAGCGGGGAGCTGTTTTTT. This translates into CSTGRGGSGELFF.

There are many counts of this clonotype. CDR3 DNA: TGTGCCATCAGCCCCTCCCGACAGGGATCGTACTACGAGCAGTACTTC. Translating gives CAISPSRQGSYYEQYF. V and J are TRBV10-3 and TRBJ2-7; 7 nucleotides match TRBD1. V shed 6 bases and J 3 bases; nucleotides not matched to a gene: 14. This CDR3 has 16 residues. Germline lookup yields CDR1 ENHRY and CDR2 SYGVKD.

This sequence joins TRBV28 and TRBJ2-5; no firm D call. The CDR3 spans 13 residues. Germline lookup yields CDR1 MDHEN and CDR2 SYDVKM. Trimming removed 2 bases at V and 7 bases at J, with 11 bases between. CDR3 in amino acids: CASSLTELGTQYF. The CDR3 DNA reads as TGTGCCAGCAGTTTAACGGAACTGGGGACCCAGTACTTC.

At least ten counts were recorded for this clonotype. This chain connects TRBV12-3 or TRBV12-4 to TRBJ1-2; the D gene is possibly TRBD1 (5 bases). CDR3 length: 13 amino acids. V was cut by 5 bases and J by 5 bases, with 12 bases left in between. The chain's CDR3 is CASSIDREYGYTF. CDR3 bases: TGTGCCAGCAGTATAGACAGAGAATATGGCTACACCTTC.

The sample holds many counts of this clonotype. CDR3 sequence: CSARGGQLNQPQHF. In DNA, the CDR3 is TGCAGTGCCAGGGGGGGACAGCTCAATCAGCCCCAGCATTTT. J is TRBJ1-5 and V is TRBV20-1, with 7 bases fitting TRBD1. Looked up from germline, CDR1 is DFQATT and CDR2 is SNEGSKA (reference sequence). V was pared by 6 bases and J by 3 bases, with 8 bases of the junction left unmatched. This CDR3 comprises 14 residues.

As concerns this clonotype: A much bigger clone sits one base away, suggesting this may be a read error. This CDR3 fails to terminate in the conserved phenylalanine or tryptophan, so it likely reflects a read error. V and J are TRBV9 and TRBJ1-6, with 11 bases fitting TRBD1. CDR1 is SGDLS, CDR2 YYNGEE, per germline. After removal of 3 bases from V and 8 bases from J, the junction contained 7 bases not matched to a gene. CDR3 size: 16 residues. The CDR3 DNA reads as TGTGCCAGCAGCGCTCGGACAGGGGGCTTTCATTCACCCCTCCACCTT. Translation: CASSARTGGFHSPLHL.

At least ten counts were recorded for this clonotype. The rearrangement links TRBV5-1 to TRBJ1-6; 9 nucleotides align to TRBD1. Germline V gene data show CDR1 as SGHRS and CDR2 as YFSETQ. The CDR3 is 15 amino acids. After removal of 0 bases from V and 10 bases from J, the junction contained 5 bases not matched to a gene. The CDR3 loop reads CASSLAGQGGSPLHF. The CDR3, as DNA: TGCGCCAGCAGCTTGGCGGGACAGGGAGGCTCACCCCTCCACTTT.

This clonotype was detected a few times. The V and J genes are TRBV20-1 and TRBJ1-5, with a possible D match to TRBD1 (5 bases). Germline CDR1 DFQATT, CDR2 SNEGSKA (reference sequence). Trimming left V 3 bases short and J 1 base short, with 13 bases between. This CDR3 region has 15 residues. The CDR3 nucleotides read TGCAGTGCTAGCGGGGGGGTAAGGAGCAATCAGCCCCAGCATTTT. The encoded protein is CSASGGVRSNQPQHF.

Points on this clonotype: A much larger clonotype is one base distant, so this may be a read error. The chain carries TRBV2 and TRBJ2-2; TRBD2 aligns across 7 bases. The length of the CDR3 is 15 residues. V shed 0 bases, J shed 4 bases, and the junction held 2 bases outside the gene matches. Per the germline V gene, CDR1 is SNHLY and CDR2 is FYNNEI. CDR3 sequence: CASSEARGSTGELFF. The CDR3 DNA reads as TGTGCCAGCAGTGAAGCGCGGGGGAGCACCGGGGAGCTGTTTTTT.

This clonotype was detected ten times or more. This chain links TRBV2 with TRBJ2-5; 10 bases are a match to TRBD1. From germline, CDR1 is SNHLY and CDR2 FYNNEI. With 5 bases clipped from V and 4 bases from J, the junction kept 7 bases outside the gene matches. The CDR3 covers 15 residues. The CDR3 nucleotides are TGTGCCAGCAGTCCAGACAGGGGGCGGGGAGAGACCCAGTACTTC. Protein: CASSPDRGRGETQYF.

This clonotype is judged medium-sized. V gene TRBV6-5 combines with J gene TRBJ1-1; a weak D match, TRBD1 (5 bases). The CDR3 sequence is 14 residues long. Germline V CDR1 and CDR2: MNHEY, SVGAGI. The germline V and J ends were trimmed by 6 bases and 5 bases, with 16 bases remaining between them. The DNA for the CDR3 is TGTGCCAGCAGGACCCCGAGGGGAGGAACTGAAGCTTTCTTT. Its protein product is CASRTPRGGTEAFF.

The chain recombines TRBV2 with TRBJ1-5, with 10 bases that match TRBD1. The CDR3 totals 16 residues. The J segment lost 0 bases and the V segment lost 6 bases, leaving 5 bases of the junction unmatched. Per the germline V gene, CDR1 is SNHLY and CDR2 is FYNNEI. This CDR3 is CASRLTGGFSNQPQHF. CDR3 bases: TGTGCCAGCAGGCTGACAGGGGGCTTTAGCAATCAGCCCCAGCATTTT.

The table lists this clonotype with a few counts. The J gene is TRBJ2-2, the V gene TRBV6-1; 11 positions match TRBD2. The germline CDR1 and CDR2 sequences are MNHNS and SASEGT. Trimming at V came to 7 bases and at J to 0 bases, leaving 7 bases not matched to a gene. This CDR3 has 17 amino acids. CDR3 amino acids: CASNPTSGTTNTGELFF. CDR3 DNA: TGTGCCAGCAACCCGACTAGCGGGACTACGAACACCGGGGAGCTGTTTTTT.

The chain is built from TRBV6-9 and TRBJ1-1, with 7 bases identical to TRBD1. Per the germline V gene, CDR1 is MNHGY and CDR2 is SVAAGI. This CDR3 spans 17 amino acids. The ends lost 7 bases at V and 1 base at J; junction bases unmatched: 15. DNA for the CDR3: TGTGCCAGCACTCAGGGGGGGGCGCCCCGGGGGAACACTGAAGCTTTCTTT. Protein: CASTQGGAPRGNTEAFF.

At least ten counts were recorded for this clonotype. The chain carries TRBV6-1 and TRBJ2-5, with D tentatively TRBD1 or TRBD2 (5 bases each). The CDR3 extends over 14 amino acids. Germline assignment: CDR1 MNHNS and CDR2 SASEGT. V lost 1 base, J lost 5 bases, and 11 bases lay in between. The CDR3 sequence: CASSEGWGSETQYF. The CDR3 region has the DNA TGTGCCAGCAGTGAAGGGTGGGGGTCGGAGACCCAGTACTTC.

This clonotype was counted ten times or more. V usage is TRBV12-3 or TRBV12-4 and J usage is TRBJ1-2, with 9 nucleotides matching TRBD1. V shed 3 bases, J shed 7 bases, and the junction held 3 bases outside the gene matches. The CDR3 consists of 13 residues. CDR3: CASSLGQGSGYTF. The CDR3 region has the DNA TGTGCCAGCAGTTTGGGACAGGGAAGTGGCTACACCTTC.

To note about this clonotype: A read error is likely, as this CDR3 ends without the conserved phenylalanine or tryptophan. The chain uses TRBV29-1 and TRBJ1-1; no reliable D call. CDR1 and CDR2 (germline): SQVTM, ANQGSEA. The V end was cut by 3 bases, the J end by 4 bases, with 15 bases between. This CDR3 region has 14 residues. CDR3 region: CSVDNTEVGTEAFL. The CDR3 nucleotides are TGCAGCGTTGATAACACGGAAGTGGGCACTGAAGCTTTCTTG.